This T cell receptor (beta chain) was documented in a study of T cell responses to AZD1222 COVID-19 vaccine. Only a few counts were recorded for this clone. The protocol was immunoSEQ multiplex PCR, while the TCRdb copy is restricted to in-frame clones and leaves out a portion. Of roughly 35,000 clones listed, around 78% are singletons. There are 15 residues in the CDR3. The germline V and J ends were trimmed by 0 bases and 7 bases, with 15 bases remaining between them. Looked up from germline, CDR1 is LGHNA and CDR2 is YNFKEQ. The source material was peripheral blood, sampled 28 days after the second AZD1222 dose. This TCR came from an adult who received the AZD1222 COVID-19 vaccine. The chain recombines TRBV4-2 with TRBJ1-2; no clear D gene. CDR3 bases: TGTGCCAGCAGCCAAGATGGAGCCGGTGGAGGTGGCTACACCTTC. This translates into CASSQDGAGGGGYTF.